The 19 T cell receptor beta chains given below trace back to one sample, sequenced in a study of T-cell reconstitution after alpha-beta-depleted transplantation in children. Using unique molecular identifiers, the investigators prepared the TCRbeta library. MiXCR was run by TCRdb on the PCR reads, yielding one entry per CDR3 protein. The table records 140,000 to 150,000 distinct CDR3 sequences, more than 8% of them present only once. Here the sequenced sample was PBMCs, mostly from graft donor cells, taken 180 days after TCRalphabeta/CD19-depleted stem cell transplant. The receptors come from a female patient younger than 10 who had a stem cell transplant for congenital amegakaryocytic thrombocytopenia, so the T cells may come from the graft donor.

This clonotype was recorded many times. The chain recombines TRBV20-1 with TRBJ2-1, with TRBD2 identical over 14 bases. V lost 1 base and J lost 2; bases outside the gene matches: 4. The CDR3 has 17 residues. Germline V gene data show CDR1 as DFQATT and CDR2 as SNEGSKA (reference sequence). CDR3 in DNA: TGCAGTGCTAGAGCCGGGACTAGCGGGAGAACCTACAATGAGCAGTTCTTC. The encoded protein is CSARAGTSGRTYNEQFF.

Many counts were recorded for this clonotype. The rearrangement uses TRBV7-3 and TRBJ1-1; D gene uncertain. Germline V gene lookup returns CDR1 SGHTA and CDR2 FQGTGA. CDR3 length: 13 residues. V was cut by 4 bases and J by 1 base, with 7 bases left in between. The CDR3 DNA is TGTGCCAGCAGCTCCGACTGGAACACTGAAGCTTTCTTT. Protein: CASSSDWNTEAFF. The complete variable domain, with remaining parts taken from reference TRBV7-3 and TRBJ1-1, reads GAGVSQTPSNKVTEKGKYVELRCDPISGHTALYWYRQSLGQGPEFLIYFQGTGAADDSGLPNDRFFAVRPEGSVSTLKIQRTERGDSAVYLCASSSDWNTEAFFGQGTRLTVV.

This clonotype occurred a few times. This chain joins TRBV20-1 and TRBJ1-2, with 7 bases lining up with TRBD1. The V gene's germline CDR1 is DFQATT and CDR2 SNEGSKA (reference sequence). The CDR3 has 15 amino acids. The J segment lost 4 bases and the V segment lost 3 bases, leaving 11 bases of the junction unmatched. The CDR3 loop reads CSASNLGTVPYGYTF. The CDR3 DNA reads as TGCAGTGCTAGTAACCTCGGGACAGTTCCCTATGGCTACACCTTC.

The table lists this clonotype with many counts. At one boundary the junction diverges from the germline segment, which might be a read error. This chain links TRBV29-1 with TRBJ2-1, with D possibly TRBD1 on 6 matching bases. Germline loops: CDR1 SQVTM, CDR2 ANQGSEA. The CDR3 covers 12 residues. CDR3 sequence: CGVGGPYNEQFF. The CDR3 DNA is TGCGGCGTAGGGGGACCCTACAATGAGCAGTTCTTC.

This clonotype was seen many times. The chain recombines TRBV20-1 with TRBJ2-1; D uncertain. There are 11 residues in the CDR3. V was trimmed by 6 bases and J by 5 bases, leaving 8 bases between them. The germline V gene has CDR1 DFQATT and CDR2 SNEGSKA (reference sequence). CDR3 protein: CSAFRDNEQFF. CDR3 sequence (DNA): TGCAGTGCCTTCAGAGACAATGAGCAGTTCTTC.

The chain employs TRBV20-1 and TRBJ2-1; 13 bases are a match to TRBD2. CDR1 is DFQATT, CDR2 SNEGSKA, per germline (reference sequence). CDR3 length equals 16 residues. Trimming took 0 bases from V and 7 from J; bases not matched to a gene: 6. The CDR3 DNA sequence: TGCAGTGCTAGAGACCCCCGGACTAGCGGGGGAAATGAGCAGTTCTTC. Its translation is CSARDPRTSGGNEQFF.

This clonotype has more than one count but fewer than ten. The rearrangement links TRBV18 to TRBJ2-7, with D perhaps TRBD1 (5 bases). CDR1 KGHSH and CDR2 LQKENI come from the germline V gene. The CDR3 sequence is 14 residues long. V dropped 0 bases and J dropped 6 bases, with 12 bases sitting between them. In DNA form, the CDR3 reads TGTGCCAGCTCACCACCGGCAGGGTGGGGCGAGCAGTACTTC. This sequence encodes CASSPPAGWGEQYF. Complete variable domain (other parts from reference TRBV18 and TRBJ2-7): NAGVMQNPRHLVRRRGQEARLRCSPMKGHSHVYWYRQLPEEGLKFMVYLQKENIIDESGMPKERFSAEFPKEGPSILRIQQVVRGDSAAYFCASSPPAGWGEQYFGPGTRLTVT.

This clonotype appeared once. Being one base from a much bigger clone, this may be a read error. J is TRBJ2-7 and V is TRBV7-2, with D hard to call. CDR3 length: 13 residues. Per the germline V gene, CDR1 is SGHTA and CDR2 is FQGNSA. CDR3 bases: TGTGCCATCAGCCCGAGCGCCGGCCGAGCGTTGGACTTC. As protein: CAISPSAGRALDF.

This clonotype appeared a few times. V usage is TRBV10-3 and J usage is TRBJ1-6; D gene unclear. The CDR3 is 15 residues long. V was clipped by 1 base and J by 8 bases, with 12 bases between them. The V gene's germline CDR1 is ENHRY and CDR2 SYGVKD. The CDR3: CAISELSGGDSPLHF. The CDR3 region has the DNA TGTGCCATCAGTGAGTTGTCAGGTGGGGATTCACCCCTCCACTTT.

The table lists this clonotype with many counts. Possible read error: a much larger clone is one base away. The CDR3 DNA sequence: TGTGCCAGCAGTTTAAACTCCGGGGAGCTGTTTTTT. This translates into CASSLNSGELFF. The chain joins TRBV12-3 or TRBV12-4 to TRBJ2-2; D is undetermined. The CDR3 has 12 amino acids. Trimming cost V 2 bases and J 6 bases, with 4 bases left between them.

The CDR3 region is CSVKGSSTSTDTQYF. The CDR3, as DNA: TGCAGCGTCAAGGGGTCCAGCACTAGCACAGATACGCAGTATTTT. The chain uses TRBV29-1 and TRBJ2-3; D perhaps matches TRBD1 (5 bases). V was trimmed by 6 bases and J by 0 bases, leaving 16 bases between them. The CDR3 has 15 residues. Germline V lookup: CDR1 SQVTM, CDR2 ANQGSEA.

The table lists this clonotype with many counts. This chain links TRBV20-1 with TRBJ2-7, with 8 bases that match TRBD2. CDR1 is DFQATT, CDR2 SNEGSKA, per germline (reference sequence). J lost 3 bases, V lost 3 bases, and 7 bases had no gene match. The CDR3 sequence is 14 residues long. The CDR3 sequence: CSASRGGALYEQYF. The CDR3 DNA sequence: TGCAGTGCTAGCCGGGGGGGGGCCCTCTACGAGCAGTACTTC.

This clonotype has a count of ten or more. The chain uses TRBV4-1 and TRBJ1-2, with 7 bases fitting TRBD1. CDR3 length: 14 amino acids. V lost 4 bases and J lost 4; bases outside the gene matches: 6. Looked up from germline, CDR1 is MGHRA and CDR2 is YSYEKL. Here the CDR3 DNA reads TGCGCCAGCAGCCCAGCCGGGACAGCCTATGGCTACACCTTC. Amino acids: CASSPAGTAYGYTF.

This clonotype was observed many times. V is TRBV29-1 and J is TRBJ2-7, with 7 bases identical to TRBD1. Germline V CDR1 and CDR2: SQVTM, ANQGSEA. This CDR3 comprises 18 residues. V lost 3 bases and J lost 9; bases outside the gene matches: 26. Here the CDR3 reads CSVEDEGTGQQKFFVQYF. CDR3 in DNA: TGCAGCGTTGAGGATGAGGGCACGGGACAGCAAAAGTTTTTTGTGCAGTACTTC.

In this sample, this clonotype turned up many times. The chain combines TRBV5-4 with TRBJ1-1; the D is unclear. Germline-derived CDR1 and CDR2 are SGHNT and YYREEE (reference sequence). Trimming cost V 4 bases and J 6 bases, with 19 bases left between them. CDR3 length: 15 amino acids. The CDR3 protein is CASSTYSAGYPEAFF. DNA for the CDR3: TGTGCCAGCAGCACCTACTCGGCGGGGTACCCTGAAGCTTTCTTT.

This clonotype occurred a few times. This chain connects TRBV20-1 to TRBJ2-5; maybe TRBD2 (6 bases). This CDR3 spans 12 amino acids. The germline CDR1 and CDR2 sequences are DFQATT and SNEGSKA (reference sequence). Trimming shortened V by 3 bases and J by 4 bases, and 9 bases separated the two germline ends. The CDR3 loop reads CSASVGGETQYF. As DNA, the CDR3 is TGCAGTGCTAGTGTGGGGGGAGAGACCCAGTACTTC.

This clonotype has a count of ten or more. The chain is built from TRBV2 and TRBJ2-3; tentatively, D is TRBD2 (6 bases). Germline CDR1 and CDR2: SNHLY and FYNNEI. The CDR3 spans 14 residues. Trimming pared 1 base from V and 6 bases from J, leaving 11 bases between. The CDR3 loop is CASSEGGVQDTQYF. CDR3 nucleotide sequence: TGTGCCAGCAGTGAAGGGGGGGTGCAGGATACGCAGTATTTT.

In this sample, this clonotype turned up a few times. The chain joins TRBV6-1 to TRBJ1-1; D gene unclear. CDR1 MNHNS and CDR2 SASEGT come from the germline V gene. The V and J ends lost 3 bases and 5 bases respectively, with 7 bases between them. There are 12 residues in the CDR3. The DNA for the CDR3 is TGTGCCAGCAGTGAGGGGAGGACTGAAGCTTTCTTT. Protein product: CASSEGRTEAFF.

This clonotype was counted many times. This sequence joins TRBV9 and TRBJ2-7; perhaps TRBD2 as D (7 bases). Trimming left V 0 bases short and J 7 bases short, with 17 bases between. From germline, CDR1 is SGDLS and CDR2 YYNGEE. The CDR3 contains 15 residues. The CDR3 sequence: CASSVGRGAKWEQYF. The CDR3 nucleotides are TGTGCCAGCAGCGTAGGACGGGGGGCGAAATGGGAGCAGTACTTC.